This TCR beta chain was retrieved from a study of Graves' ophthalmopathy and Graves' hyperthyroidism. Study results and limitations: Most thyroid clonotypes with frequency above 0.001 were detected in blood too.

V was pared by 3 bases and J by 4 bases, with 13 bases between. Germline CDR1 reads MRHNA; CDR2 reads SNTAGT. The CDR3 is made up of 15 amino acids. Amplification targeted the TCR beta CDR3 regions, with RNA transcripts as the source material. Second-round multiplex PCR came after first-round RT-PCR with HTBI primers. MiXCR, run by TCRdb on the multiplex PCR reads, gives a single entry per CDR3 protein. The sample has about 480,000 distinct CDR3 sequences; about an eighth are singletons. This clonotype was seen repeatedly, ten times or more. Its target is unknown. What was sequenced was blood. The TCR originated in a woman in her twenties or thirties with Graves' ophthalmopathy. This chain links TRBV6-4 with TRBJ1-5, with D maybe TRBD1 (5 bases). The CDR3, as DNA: TGTGCCAGCAGTGAAACGGGGCAGATGAATCAGCCCCAGCATTTT. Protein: CASSETGQMNQPQHF.